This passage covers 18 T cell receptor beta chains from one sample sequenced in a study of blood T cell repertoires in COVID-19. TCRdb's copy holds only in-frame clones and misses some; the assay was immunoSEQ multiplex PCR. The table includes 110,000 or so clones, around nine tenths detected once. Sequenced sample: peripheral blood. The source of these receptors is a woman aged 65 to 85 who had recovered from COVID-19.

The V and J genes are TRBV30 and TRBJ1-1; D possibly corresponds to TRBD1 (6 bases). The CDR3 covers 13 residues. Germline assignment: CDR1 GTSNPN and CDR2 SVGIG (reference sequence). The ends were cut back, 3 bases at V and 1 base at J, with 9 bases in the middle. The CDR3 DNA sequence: TGTGCCTGGAGCGGGACACCGAACACTGAAGCTTTCTTT. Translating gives CAWSGTPNTEAFF.

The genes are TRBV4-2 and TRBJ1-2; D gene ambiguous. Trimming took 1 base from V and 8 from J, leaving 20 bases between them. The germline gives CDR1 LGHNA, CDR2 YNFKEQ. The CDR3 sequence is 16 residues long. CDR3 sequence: CASSQAPRLAAAGYTF. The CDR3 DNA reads TGTGCCAGCAGCCAAGCCCCTCGCCTGGCCGCGGCCGGCTACACCTTC.

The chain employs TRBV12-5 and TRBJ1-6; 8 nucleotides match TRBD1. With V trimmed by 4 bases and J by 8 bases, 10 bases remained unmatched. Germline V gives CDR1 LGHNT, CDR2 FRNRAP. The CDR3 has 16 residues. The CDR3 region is CASGSDRVMSDSPLHF. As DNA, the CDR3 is TGTGCTAGTGGTTCGGACAGGGTAATGTCGGATTCACCCCTCCACTTT.

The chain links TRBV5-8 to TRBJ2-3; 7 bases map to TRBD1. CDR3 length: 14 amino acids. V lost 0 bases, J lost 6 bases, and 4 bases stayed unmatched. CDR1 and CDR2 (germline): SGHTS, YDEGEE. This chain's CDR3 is CASSLGGGLDTQYF. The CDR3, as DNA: TGTGCCAGCAGCTTGGGAGGGGGCTTGGATACGCAGTATTTT.

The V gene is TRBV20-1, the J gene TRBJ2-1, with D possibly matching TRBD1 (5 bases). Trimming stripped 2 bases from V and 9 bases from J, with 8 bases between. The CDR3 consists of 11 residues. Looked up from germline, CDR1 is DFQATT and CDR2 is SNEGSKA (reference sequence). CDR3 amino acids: CSARQGREQFF. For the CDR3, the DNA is TGCAGTGCTAGACAGGGCCGTGAGCAGTTCTTC.

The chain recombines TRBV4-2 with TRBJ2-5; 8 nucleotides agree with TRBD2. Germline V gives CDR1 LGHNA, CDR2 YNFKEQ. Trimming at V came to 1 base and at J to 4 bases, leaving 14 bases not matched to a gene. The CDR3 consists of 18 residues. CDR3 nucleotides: TGTGCCAGCAGCCAAGGAGGGTCAGGACTAGCCGTCATAGAGACCCAGTACTTC. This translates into CASSQGGSGLAVIETQYF.

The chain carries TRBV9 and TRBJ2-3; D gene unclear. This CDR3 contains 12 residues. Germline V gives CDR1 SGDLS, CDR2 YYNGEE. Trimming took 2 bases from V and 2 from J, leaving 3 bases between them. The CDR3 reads CASSVLTDTQYF. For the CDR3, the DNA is TGTGCCAGCAGCGTCCTCACAGATACGCAGTATTTT.

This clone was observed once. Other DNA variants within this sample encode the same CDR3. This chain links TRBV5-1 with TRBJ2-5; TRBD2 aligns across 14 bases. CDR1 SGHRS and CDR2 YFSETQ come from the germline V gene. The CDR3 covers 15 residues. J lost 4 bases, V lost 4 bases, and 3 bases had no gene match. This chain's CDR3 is CASSPGTSGGETQYF. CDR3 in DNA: TGCGCCAGCAGCCCAGGGACTAGCGGGGGAGAGACCCAGTACTTC.

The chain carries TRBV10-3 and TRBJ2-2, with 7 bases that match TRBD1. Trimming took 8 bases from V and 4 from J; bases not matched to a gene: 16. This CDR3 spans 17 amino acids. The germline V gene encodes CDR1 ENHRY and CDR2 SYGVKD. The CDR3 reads CAISQRDSAGSTGELFF. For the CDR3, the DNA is TGTGCCATCTCCCAACGGGACAGCGCGGGTAGCACCGGGGAGCTGTTTTTT.

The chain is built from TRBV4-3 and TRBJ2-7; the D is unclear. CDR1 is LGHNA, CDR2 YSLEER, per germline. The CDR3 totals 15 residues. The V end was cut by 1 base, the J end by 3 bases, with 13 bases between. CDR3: CASSQGWRDNYEQYF. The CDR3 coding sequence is TGCGCCAGCAGCCAAGGGTGGAGAGATAACTACGAGCAGTACTTC.

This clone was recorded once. CDR3 in DNA: TGTGCCAGTAGTATGGGATCCGGGGTAGAGACCCAGTACTTC. It encodes CASSMGSGVETQYF. V and J are TRBV19 and TRBJ2-5, with D tentatively TRBD2 (5 bases). CDR1 and CDR2 from the germline V gene are LNHDA and SQIVND (reference sequence). Trimming shortened V by 3 bases and J by 4 bases, and 12 bases separated the two germline ends. The CDR3 contains 14 residues.

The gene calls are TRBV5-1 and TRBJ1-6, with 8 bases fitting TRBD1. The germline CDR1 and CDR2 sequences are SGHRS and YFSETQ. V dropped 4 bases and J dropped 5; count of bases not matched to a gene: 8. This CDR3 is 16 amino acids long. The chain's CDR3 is CASSISTGEHNSPLHF. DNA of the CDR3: TGCGCCAGCAGCATCTCGACAGGGGAACATAATTCACCCCTCCACTTT. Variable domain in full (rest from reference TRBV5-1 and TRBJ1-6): KAGVTQTPRYLIKTRGQQVTLSCSPISGHRSVSWYQQTPGQGLQFLFEYFSETQRNKGNFPGRFSGRQFSNSRSEMNVSTLELGDSALYLCASSISTGEHNSPLHFGNGTRLTVT.

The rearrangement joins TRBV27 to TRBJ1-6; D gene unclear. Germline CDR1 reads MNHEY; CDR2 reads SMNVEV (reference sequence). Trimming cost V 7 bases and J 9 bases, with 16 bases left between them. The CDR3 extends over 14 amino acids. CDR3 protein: CASTRRGGGSPLHF. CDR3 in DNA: TGTGCCAGCACCCGACGGGGAGGAGGTTCACCCCTCCACTTT.

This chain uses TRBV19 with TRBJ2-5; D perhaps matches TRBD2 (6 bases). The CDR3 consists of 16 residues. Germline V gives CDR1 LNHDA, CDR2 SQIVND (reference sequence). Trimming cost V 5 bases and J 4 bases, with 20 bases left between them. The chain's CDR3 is CASSAGLARVGETQYF. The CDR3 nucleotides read TGTGCCAGTAGTGCGGGACTCGCGCGCGTGGGAGAGACCCAGTACTTC.

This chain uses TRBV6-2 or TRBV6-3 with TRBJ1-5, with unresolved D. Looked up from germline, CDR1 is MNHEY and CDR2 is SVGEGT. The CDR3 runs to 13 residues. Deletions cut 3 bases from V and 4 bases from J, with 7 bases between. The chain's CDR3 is CASSYRRNQPQHF. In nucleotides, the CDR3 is TGTGCCAGCAGTTATCGTCGGAATCAGCCCCAGCATTTT.

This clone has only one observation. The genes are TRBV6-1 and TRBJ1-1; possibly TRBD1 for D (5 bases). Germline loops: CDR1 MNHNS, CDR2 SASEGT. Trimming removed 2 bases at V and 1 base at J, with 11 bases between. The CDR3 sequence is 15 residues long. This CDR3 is CASSERVQANTEAFF. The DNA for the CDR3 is TGTGCCAGCAGTGAAAGGGTACAGGCGAACACTGAAGCTTTCTTT.

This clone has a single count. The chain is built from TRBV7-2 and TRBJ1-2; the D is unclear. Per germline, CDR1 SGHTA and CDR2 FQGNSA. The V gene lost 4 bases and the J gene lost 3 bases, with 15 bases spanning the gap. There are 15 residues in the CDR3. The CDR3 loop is CASSSYSTVDYGYTF. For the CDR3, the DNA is TGTGCCAGCAGCTCCTATTCGACTGTAGACTATGGCTACACCTTC.

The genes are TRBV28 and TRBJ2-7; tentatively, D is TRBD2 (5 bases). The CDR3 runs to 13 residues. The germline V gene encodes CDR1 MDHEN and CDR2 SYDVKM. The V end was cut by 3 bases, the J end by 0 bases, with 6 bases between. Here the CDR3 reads CASSFGDSYEQYF. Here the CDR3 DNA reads TGTGCCAGCAGTTTCGGGGACTCCTACGAGCAGTACTTC.